Presented here are 29 T cell receptor beta chains from one specimen sequenced in a study of blood T cell repertoires in COVID-19. Generated by immunoSEQ multiplex PCR, the TCRdb table keeps only in-frame clones and is missing some. Here the sample spans about 210,000 clones, roughly 81% being singletons. The specimen was peripheral blood. The source is a woman at least 80 years old with acute or convalescent COVID-19.

This chain joins TRBV5-4 and TRBJ1-6; 8 bases line up with TRBD1. CDR3 length equals 18 residues. V lost 0 bases to trimming and J lost 6 bases; unmatched junction nucleotides: 11. Germline V gene sequence: CDR1 SGHNT, CDR2 YYREEE (reference sequence). The CDR3 DNA is TGTGCCAGCAGCTTGGCCTCCGGGACAGGCATAACTAATTCACCCCTCCACTTT. Translation: CASSLASGTGITNSPLHF.

The chain combines TRBV2 with TRBJ1-5; a possible D gene is TRBD1 (5 bases). The CDR3 spans 15 residues. Germline V gene data show CDR1 as SNHLY and CDR2 as FYNNEI. V lost 1 base and J lost 3, with 10 bases in between. DNA of the CDR3: TGTGCCAGCAGTGAAGAATCAGGGTTCAATCAGCCCCAGCATTTT. As protein: CASSEESGFNQPQHF. The whole variable domain, filled in from reference TRBV2 and TRBJ1-5, reads EPEVTQTPSHQVTQMGQEVILRCVPISNHLYFYWYRQILGQKVEFLVSFYNNEISEKSEIFDDQFSVERPDGSNFTLKIRSTKLEDSAMYFCASSEESGFNQPQHFGDGTRLSIL.

The rearrangement joins TRBV6-5 to TRBJ2-3; 7 nucleotides agree with TRBD2. This CDR3 is 14 amino acids long. The junction had 9 bases not matched to a gene; V was cut back by 10 bases and J by 2 bases. The germline gives CDR1 MNHEY, CDR2 SVGAGI. The CDR3 region has the DNA TGTGCCACGCAGCGGGGACGACCCACAGATACGCAGTATTTT. It encodes CATQRGRPTDTQYF.

The chain couples TRBV12-3 or TRBV12-4 to TRBJ2-5; D not certain. V was cut by 5 bases and J by 1 base, with 5 bases left in between. The CDR3 is 12 residues long. CDR3 in amino acids: CASSLVQETQYF. CDR3 DNA: TGTGCCAGCAGTCTCGTCCAAGAGACCCAGTACTTC.

The chain employs TRBV9 and TRBJ2-5; TRBD1 aligns across 7 bases. This CDR3 has 16 amino acids. CDR1 is SGDLS and CDR2 is YYNGEE in the germline V gene. V shed 0 bases and J 2 bases; nucleotides not matched to a gene: 7. CDR3: CASSVGQGRRQETQYF. The CDR3 DNA reads TGTGCCAGCAGCGTAGGACAGGGCCGTCGACAAGAGACCCAGTACTTC.

The V call is TRBV11-1, the J call TRBJ2-1; TRBD1 is a possible D gene (8 bases). This CDR3 spans 15 amino acids. CDR1 is SGHAT, CDR2 FQDESV, per germline (reference sequence). V lost 5 bases to trimming and J lost 7 bases, with 18 bases between them. Here the CDR3 DNA reads TGTGCCAGCAGCACAGGGGGGGTGGGAGGTAATGAGCAGTTCTTC. Residues: CASSTGGVGGNEQFF.

The CDR3 here is CASGGSGNPGEQYF. Written as DNA, the CDR3 is TGTGCCAGTGGGGGGAGCGGCAACCCTGGGGAGCAGTACTTC. The chain combines TRBV6-5 with TRBJ2-7; a weak D match, TRBD2 (6 bases). Germline values: CDR1 MNHEY, CDR2 SVGAGI. Trimming shortened V by 9 bases and J by 7 bases, and 22 bases separated the two germline ends. The CDR3 consists of 14 residues.

This chain links TRBV28 with TRBJ1-2, with D possibly being TRBD1 (5 bases). CDR1 and CDR2 (germline): MDHEN, SYDVKM. The CDR3 totals 17 residues. Between the trimmed V and J ends, which lost 4 bases and 3 bases, there was a span of 21 bases. In nucleotides, the CDR3 is TGTGCCAGCAGTTCCCAGGGCCGCCCAATAGAGGACTATGGCTACACCTTC. Residues: CASSSQGRPIEDYGYTF.

The CDR3 DNA follows: TGCGCCAGCAGCCCCGCACGGGTTGACACTGAAGCTTTCTTT. Its translation: CASSPARVDTEAFF. V and J are TRBV5-1 and TRBJ1-1, with D unresolved. Trimming removed 4 bases from V and 3 bases from J, with 13 bases in between. CDR3 size: 14 residues. In germline, CDR1 is SGHRS, CDR2 YFSETQ.

This rearrangement joins TRBV6-5 to TRBJ2-5; tentatively, D is TRBD2 (5 bases). Trimming removed 2 bases from V and 5 bases from J, with 15 bases in between. Germline loops: CDR1 MNHEY, CDR2 SVGAGI. The length of the CDR3 is 15 residues. CDR3: CASSYLWGVGETQYF. CDR3 in DNA: TGTGCCAGCAGTTACCTCTGGGGAGTAGGGGAGACCCAGTACTTC.

The chain couples TRBV2 to TRBJ1-5; tentatively, D is TRBD1 (5 bases). V dropped 4 bases and J dropped 2 bases, with 12 bases sitting between them. The V gene's germline CDR1 is SNHLY and CDR2 FYNNEI. The CDR3 is 15 amino acids. CDR3 in DNA: TGTGCCAGCAGTGTATCACCCAGGGGCAATCAGCCCCAGCATTTT. It specifies CASSVSPRGNQPQHF.

The J gene is TRBJ2-2, the V gene TRBV5-4; 11 bases are shared with TRBD2. Trimming took 1 base from V and 3 from J; bases not matched to a gene: 5. From germline, CDR1 is SGHNT and CDR2 YYREEE (reference sequence). There are 17 residues in the CDR3. The CDR3 nucleotides read TGTGCCAGCAGCTTGAAGGGACTAGCGGCCTACACCGGGGAGCTGTTTTTT. Translation: CASSLKGLAAYTGELFF.

This clone appeared once. The V gene is TRBV6-5, the J gene TRBJ1-1, with D maybe TRBD1 (5 bases). Germline CDR1 is MNHEY and CDR2 is SVGAGI. Trimming took 4 bases from V and 10 from J, leaving 16 bases between them. The CDR3 has 13 amino acids. CDR3 coding DNA: TGTGCCAGCAGTTTCCCGGGGGGTAAGGGAGCTTTCTTT. Protein product: CASSFPGGKGAFF.

This chain links TRBV3-1 (or the pseudogene TRBV3-2) with TRBJ1-6; 8 positions match TRBD1. Losses at the gene ends were 4 bases for V and 9 bases for J; bases not matched to a gene: 20. Germline CDR1 LGHDT, CDR2 YNNKEL (reference sequence). The CDR3 length is 19 residues. The CDR3 here is CASSPQVRTGFLGVSPLHF. CDR3 bases: TGTGCCAGCAGCCCCCAGGTCAGGACAGGGTTTCTCGGGGTTTCACCCCTCCACTTT.

The chain carries TRBV10-2 and TRBJ1-3, with 8 bases identical to TRBD1. With 10 bases clipped from V and 7 bases from J, the junction kept 12 bases outside the gene matches. The germline CDR1 and CDR2 sequences are WSHSY and SAAADI. The CDR3 totals 14 residues. Here the CDR3 reads CANRQGTRRNTIYF. Here the CDR3 DNA reads TGCGCCAACCGACAGGGGACGCGGCGGAACACCATATATTTT.

On this clone: This specimen includes other DNA sequences encoding the same CDR3. The CDR3 DNA reads TGTGCCAGCTCACCATTGGACTCCACAGATACGCAGTATTTT. It encodes CASSPLDSTDTQYF. The chain joins TRBV18 to TRBJ2-3; weak D call: TRBD2 (5 bases). This CDR3 is 14 amino acids long. Germline loops: CDR1 KGHSH, CDR2 LQKENI. Trimming took 2 bases from V and 2 from J, leaving 8 bases between them. Full variable domain (missing parts from reference TRBV18 and TRBJ2-3): NAGVMQNPRHLVRRRGQEARLRCSPMKGHSHVYWYRQLPEEGLKFMVYLQKENIIDESGMPKERFSAEFPKEGPSILRIQQVVRGDSAAYFCASSPLDSTDTQYFGPGTRLTVL.

The chain employs TRBV7-3 and TRBJ2-2; D is perhaps TRBD2 (5 bases). The CDR3 spans 16 residues. Trimming left V 5 bases short and J 5 bases short, with 18 bases between. Germline CDR1 reads SGHTA; CDR2 reads FQGTGA. The DNA for the CDR3 is TGTGCCAGCAGCCTGAACAGCGGCGTGGGAACCGGGGAGCTGTTTTTT. Protein: CASSLNSGVGTGELFF. Together with reference TRBV7-3 and TRBJ2-2, the CDR3 gives the full variable domain: GAGVSQTPSNKVTEKGKYVELRCDPISGHTALYWYRQSLGQGPEFLIYFQGTGAADDSGLPNDRFFAVRPEGSVSTLKIQRTERGDSAVYLCASSLNSGVGTGELFFGEGSRLTVL.

This clone has a single count. This chain joins TRBV7-9 and TRBJ1-1; no firm D call. Germline V gene sequence: CDR1 SEHNR, CDR2 FQNEAQ (reference sequence). V shed 4 bases and J shed 5 bases, with 11 bases lying between them. This CDR3 spans 13 amino acids. Here the CDR3 DNA reads TGTGCCAGCAGCTCGAGGGTTCGAACTGAAGCTTTCTTT. Translation: CASSSRVRTEAFF.

This clone was seen a few times. The V and J genes are TRBV7-4 and TRBJ2-7; D uncertain. Germline CDR1 and CDR2: SGHVT and SQSDAQ. The CDR3 is made up of 8 amino acids. The CDR3 coding sequence is TGTGTATGTGACGAGCAGTACTTC. Its translation: CVCDEQYF.

CDR3 residues: CASSLGGPNSPLHF. The CDR3 nucleotides read TGTGCCAGCAGCTTAGGAGGGCCCAATTCACCCCTCCACTTT. This chain uses TRBV7-3 with TRBJ1-6; the D is unclear. The CDR3 sequence is 14 residues long. The germline V and J ends were trimmed by 2 bases and 7 bases, with 9 bases remaining between them. Per the germline V gene, CDR1 is SGHTA and CDR2 is FQGTGA.

The chain joins TRBV2 to TRBJ1-3; D is unresolved. Deletions cut 1 base from V and 0 bases from J, with 10 bases between. Germline lookup yields CDR1 SNHLY and CDR2 FYNNEI. The CDR3 contains 16 residues. CDR3 loop: CASSEVYSLSGNTIYF. In DNA, the CDR3 is TGTGCCAGCAGTGAAGTCTACAGTCTCTCTGGAAACACCATATATTTT.

The chain carries TRBV5-1 and TRBJ2-2, with 9 nucleotides matching TRBD1. Trimming at V came to 0 bases and at J to 1 base, leaving 1 base not matched to a gene. Germline assignment: CDR1 SGHRS and CDR2 YFSETQ. This CDR3 comprises 16 residues. The CDR3 bases are TGCGCCAGCAGCTTGGTGGGACAGGGGAACACCGGGGAGCTGTTTTTT. This sequence encodes CASSLVGQGNTGELFF. Looking up the rest from reference TRBV5-1 and TRBJ2-2 gives the full variable domain: KAGVTQTPRYLIKTRGQQVTLSCSPISGHRSVSWYQQTPGQGLQFLFEYFSETQRNKGNFPGRFSGRQFSNSRSEMNVSTLELGDSALYLCASSLVGQGNTGELFFGEGSRLTVL.

The chain uses TRBV2 and TRBJ2-1; 8 positions match TRBD2. Germline assignment: CDR1 SNHLY and CDR2 FYNNEI. Losses at the gene ends were 8 bases for V and 4 bases for J; bases not matched to a gene: 13. CDR3 size: 16 residues. The CDR3 sequence is CASCGDAGGPYNEQFF. The CDR3 DNA reads as TGTGCCAGCTGCGGGGACGCGGGAGGACCTTACAATGAGCAGTTCTTC.

The chain is built from TRBV5-1 and TRBJ1-4, with TRBD1 matching over 7 bases. This CDR3 has 15 amino acids. The V gene end was trimmed by 7 bases and the J gene end by 0 bases; junction bases not matched to a gene: 6. The germline V gene has CDR1 SGHRS and CDR2 YFSETQ. DNA for the CDR3: TGCGCCAGCTCGGGACAGCTAGCAACTAATGAAAAACTGTTTTTT. Its protein is CASSGQLATNEKLFF.

The rearrangement joins TRBV4-2 to TRBJ2-4; TRBD2 agrees at 10 bases. The V gene end was trimmed by 1 base and the J gene end by 8 bases; junction bases not matched to a gene: 14. CDR1 and CDR2 from the germline V gene are LGHNA and YNFKEQ. The CDR3 is 18 amino acids. CDR3 region: CASSQGSSGRAFLDIQYF. In nucleotides, the CDR3 is TGTGCCAGCAGCCAAGGGTCAAGCGGGAGGGCCTTTTTAGACATTCAGTACTTC.

In DNA, the CDR3 is TGTGCCAGCAGCCAAGTCCCAGGGGAATTAGGAGTCACAGATACGCAGTATTTT. It yields the protein CASSQVPGELGVTDTQYF. The chain joins TRBV3-1 (or the pseudogene TRBV3-2) to TRBJ2-3, with a tentative D call TRBD1 (6 bases). With 1 base removed from V and 2 bases from J, the gap between germline ends came to 19 bases. Per the germline V gene, CDR1 is LGHDT and CDR2 is YNNKEL (reference sequence). The CDR3 contains 18 residues.

This clone was detected a few times. In DNA form, the CDR3 reads TGTGCCAGCAGCTTCGACAGGGAGACAGTGAATGGCTACACCTTC. Translating it yields CASSFDRETVNGYTF. The V and J genes are TRBV7-2 and TRBJ1-2, with 7 nucleotides matching TRBD1. Unmatched junction bases numbered 10, after V lost 3 bases and J lost 6 bases. CDR1 and CDR2 from the germline V gene are SGHTA and FQGNSA. The CDR3 has 15 residues.

This chain links TRBV6-5 with TRBJ2-7, with 8 bases fitting TRBD2. Losses at the gene ends were 0 bases for V and 4 bases for J; bases not matched to a gene: 5. From germline, CDR1 is MNHEY and CDR2 SVGAGI. The CDR3 runs 15 residues. CDR3 DNA sequence: TGTGCCAGCAGTTACTCCGGGACTAGAGATTACGAGCAGTACTTC. Protein sequence: CASSYSGTRDYEQYF.

The rearrangement joins TRBV18 to TRBJ1-2; tentative D call: TRBD1 (5 bases). The CDR3 consists of 15 residues. Germline V gene lookup returns CDR1 KGHSH and CDR2 LQKENI. V lost 3 bases and J lost 4, with 15 bases in between. CDR3 DNA sequence: TGTGCCAGCTCACCTCAGGGACTCGGTAGCTATGGCTACACCTTC. Amino acid sequence: CASSPQGLGSYGYTF.